What follows are 6 T cell receptor beta chains derived from one specimen sequenced in a study of blood T cell repertoires in COVID-19. Sequencing used immunoSEQ multiplex PCR; TCRdb keeps in-frame clones, though not all of them. Of about 280,000 clones in the sample, roughly 85% were seen once. The specimen was peripheral blood. The receptors were sampled from a man aged 50 or older with active or convalescent COVID-19.

The V gene is TRBV13, the J gene TRBJ2-3, with 15 bases aligning to TRBD2. The trim removed 5 bases at V and 2 bases at J, leaving 8 bases unmatched. The CDR3 sequence is 18 residues long. Germline V CDR1 and CDR2: PRHDT, FYEKMQ (reference sequence). The CDR3 bases are TGTGCCAGCAGCCGACGGACTAGCGGGAGGGCCCTCACAGATACGCAGTATTTT. The encoded protein is CASSRRTSGRALTDTQYF.

J is TRBJ2-4 and V is TRBV19, with 8 bases fitting TRBD2. The V and J ends lost 7 bases and 9 bases, in that order; junction bases with no gene match: 11. This CDR3 comprises 14 residues. Germline loops: CDR1 LNHDA, CDR2 SQIVND (reference sequence). CDR3 in amino acids: CASNPGGPRGIQYF. The CDR3 bases are TGTGCCAGTAACCCGGGAGGGCCTAGAGGCATTCAGTACTTC.

This clone was observed at least ten times. CDR3 sequence (DNA): TGCGCCAGCAGCGGACGGACAGCGAACACCGGGGAGCTGTTTTTT. Protein sequence: CASSGRTANTGELFF. The rearrangement joins TRBV5-1 to TRBJ2-2, with D possibly matching TRBD1 (6 bases). The CDR3 loop spans 15 amino acids. The ends were cut back, 4 bases at V and 0 bases at J, with 10 bases in the middle. CDR1 is SGHRS and CDR2 is YFSETQ in the germline V gene.

The chain joins TRBV7-2 to TRBJ2-7; weak D call: TRBD2 (6 bases). V was shortened by 1 base and J by 2 bases, with 9 bases between the two germline ends. The CDR3 has 14 residues. The germline V gene has CDR1 SGHTA and CDR2 FQGNSA. The CDR3: CASSLEAGPYEQYF. The CDR3 DNA follows: TGTGCCAGCAGCTTAGAAGCGGGTCCCTACGAGCAGTACTTC.

This rearrangement joins TRBV6-5 to TRBJ2-1; 8 bases fit TRBD2. V dropped 3 bases and J dropped 10; count of bases not matched to a gene: 11. The CDR3 spans 15 residues. Germline CDR1 reads MNHEY; CDR2 reads SVGAGI. The CDR3 region is CASSYGGSGAAEQFF. The CDR3 DNA reads as TGTGCCAGCAGTTATGGGGGTAGCGGGGCGGCGGAGCAGTTCTTC.

This sequence joins TRBV28 and TRBJ1-1; D is perhaps TRBD1 (6 bases). Germline V gives CDR1 MDHEN, CDR2 SYDVKM. The CDR3 covers 12 residues. Trimming took off 8 bases at V and 3 bases at J, with 10 bases between the two ends. The CDR3 region is CASGRGDTEAFF. The CDR3 DNA reads TGTGCCAGCGGCAGGGGAGACACTGAAGCTTTCTTT. The whole variable domain, remainder taken from reference TRBV28 and TRBJ1-1, is DVKVTQSSRYLVKRTGEKVFLECVQDMDHENMFWYRQDPGLGLRLIYFSYDVKMKEKGDIPEGYSVSREKKERFSLILESASTNQTSMYLCASGRGDTEAFFGQGTRLTVV.